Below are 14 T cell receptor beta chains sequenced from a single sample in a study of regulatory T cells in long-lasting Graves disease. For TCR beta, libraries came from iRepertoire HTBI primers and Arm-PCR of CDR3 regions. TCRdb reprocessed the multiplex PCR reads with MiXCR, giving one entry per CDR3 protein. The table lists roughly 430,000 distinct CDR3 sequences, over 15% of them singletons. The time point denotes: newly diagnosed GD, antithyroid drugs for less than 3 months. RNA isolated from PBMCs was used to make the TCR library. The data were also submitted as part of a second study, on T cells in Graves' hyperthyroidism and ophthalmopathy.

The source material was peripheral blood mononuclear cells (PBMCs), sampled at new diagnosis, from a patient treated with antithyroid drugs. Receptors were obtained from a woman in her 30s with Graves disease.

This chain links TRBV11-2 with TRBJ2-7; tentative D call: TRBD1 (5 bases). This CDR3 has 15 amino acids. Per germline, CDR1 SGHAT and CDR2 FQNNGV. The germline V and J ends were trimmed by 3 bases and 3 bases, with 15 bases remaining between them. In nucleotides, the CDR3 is TGTGCCAGCAGCTTCCGACAGCCTGAACTCTACGAGCAGTACTTC. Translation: CASSFRQPELYEQYF.

The CDR3: CASRLDKALYF. CDR3 nucleotide sequence: TGTGCCAGCAGATTGGACAAAGCGTTGTACTTC. The chain uses TRBV7-9 and TRBJ2-7, with D perhaps TRBD1 (5 bases). CDR3 length equals 11 residues. The germline gives CDR1 SEHNR, CDR2 FQNEAQ (reference sequence). Deletions cut 6 bases from V and 12 bases from J, with 15 bases between.

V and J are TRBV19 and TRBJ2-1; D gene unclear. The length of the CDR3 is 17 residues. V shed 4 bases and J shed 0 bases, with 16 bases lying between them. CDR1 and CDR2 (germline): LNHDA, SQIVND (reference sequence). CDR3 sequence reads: CASSNADFVSSYNEQFF. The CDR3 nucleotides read TGTGCCAGTAGTAATGCTGACTTCGTAAGCTCCTACAATGAGCAGTTCTTC. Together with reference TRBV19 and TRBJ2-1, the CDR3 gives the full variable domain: DGGITQSPKYLFRKEGQNVTLSCEQNLNHDAMYWYRQDPGQGLRLIYYSQIVNDFQKGDIAEGYSVSREKKESFPLTVTSAQKNPTAFYLCASSNADFVSSYNEQFFGPGTRLTVL.

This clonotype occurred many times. The CDR3 nucleotides are TGCGCCAGCAGGAACGACAGGGGGGGTGAGCAGTTCTTC. Encoded protein: CASRNDRGGEQFF. The chain has TRBV10-1 and TRBJ2-1; 9 bases match TRBD1. CDR1 and CDR2 (germline): WNHNN, SYGVQD (reference sequence). The CDR3 covers 13 residues. J lost 9 bases, V lost 6 bases, and 6 bases had no gene match.

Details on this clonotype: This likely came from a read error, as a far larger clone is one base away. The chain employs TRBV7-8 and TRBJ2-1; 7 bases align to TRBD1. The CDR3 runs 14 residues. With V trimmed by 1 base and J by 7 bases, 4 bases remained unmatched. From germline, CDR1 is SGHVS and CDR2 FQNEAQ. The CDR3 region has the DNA TGTGCCAGCAGCTTAGGTGCCAGGGGGAATGAGCAGTTCTTC. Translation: CASSLGARGNEQFF.

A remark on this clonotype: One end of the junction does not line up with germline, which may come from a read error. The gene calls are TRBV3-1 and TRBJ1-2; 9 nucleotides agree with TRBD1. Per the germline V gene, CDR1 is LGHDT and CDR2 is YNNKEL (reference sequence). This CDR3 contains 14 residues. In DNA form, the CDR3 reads TGTGCCAGCAGTCAAGGGACAGGGACTTATGGCTACACCTTC. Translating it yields CASSQGTGTYGYTF.

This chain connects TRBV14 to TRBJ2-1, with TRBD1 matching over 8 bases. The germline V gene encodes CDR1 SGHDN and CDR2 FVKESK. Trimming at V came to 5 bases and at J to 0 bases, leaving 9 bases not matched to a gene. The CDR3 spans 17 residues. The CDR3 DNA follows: TGTGCCAGCAGCTGGCCGGGACAGGCAAGCTCCTACAATGAGCAGTTCTTC. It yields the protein CASSWPGQASSYNEQFF.

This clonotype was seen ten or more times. The CDR3 protein is CASSVAGSRNNEQFF. The CDR3 nucleotides read TGCGCCAGCAGCGTAGCGGGATCCAGGAACAATGAGCAGTTCTTC. The J gene is TRBJ2-1, the V gene TRBV10-2, with TRBD2 matching 8 bases. V was pared by 6 bases and J by 5 bases, with 9 bases of the junction left unmatched. The CDR3 contains 15 residues. Germline V gene data show CDR1 as WSHSY and CDR2 as SAAADI.

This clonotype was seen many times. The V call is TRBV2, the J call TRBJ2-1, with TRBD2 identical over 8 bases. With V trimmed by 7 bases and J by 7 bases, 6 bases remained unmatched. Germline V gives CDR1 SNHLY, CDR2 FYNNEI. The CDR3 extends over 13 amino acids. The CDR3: CASMGTRGNEQFF. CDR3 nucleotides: TGTGCCAGCATGGGGACTAGGGGAAATGAGCAGTTCTTC.

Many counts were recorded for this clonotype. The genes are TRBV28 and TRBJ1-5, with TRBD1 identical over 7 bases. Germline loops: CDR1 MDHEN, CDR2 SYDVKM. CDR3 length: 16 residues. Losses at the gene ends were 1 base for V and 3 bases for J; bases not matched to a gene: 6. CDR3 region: CASSLFRTGNNQPQHF. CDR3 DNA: TGTGCCAGCAGTTTATTCCGGACAGGCAACAATCAGCCCCAGCATTTT.

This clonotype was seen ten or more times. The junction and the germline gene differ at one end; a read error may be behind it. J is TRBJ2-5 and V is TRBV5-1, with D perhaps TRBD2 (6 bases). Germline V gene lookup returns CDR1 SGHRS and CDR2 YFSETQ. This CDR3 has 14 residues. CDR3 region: CASSSRDFQETQYF. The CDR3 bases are TGTGCCAGCAGCAGTCGGGACTTCCAAGAGACCCAGTACTTC.

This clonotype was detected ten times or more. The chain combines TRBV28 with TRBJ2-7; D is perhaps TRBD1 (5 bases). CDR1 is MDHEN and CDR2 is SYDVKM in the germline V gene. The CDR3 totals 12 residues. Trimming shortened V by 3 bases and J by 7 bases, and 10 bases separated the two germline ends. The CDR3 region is CASSFRAREQYF. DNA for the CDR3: TGTGCCAGCAGTTTCAGGGCTAGAGAGCAGTACTTC.

The CDR3 DNA reads TGTGCCAGCAGTTCATCTACTAGCGGGAGAGCCTACGAGCAGTACTTC. This translates into CASSSSTSGRAYEQYF. The chain carries TRBV28 and TRBJ2-7, with 11 nucleotides matching TRBD2. The CDR3 length is 16 residues. Trimming cost V 4 bases and J 2 bases; bases outside gene matches: 7. In germline, CDR1 is MDHEN, CDR2 SYDVKM.

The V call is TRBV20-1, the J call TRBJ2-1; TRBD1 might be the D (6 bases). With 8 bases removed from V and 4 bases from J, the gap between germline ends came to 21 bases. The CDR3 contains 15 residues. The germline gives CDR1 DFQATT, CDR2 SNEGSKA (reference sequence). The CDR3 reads CSSLKRDILYNEQFF. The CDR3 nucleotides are TGCAGTTCGCTGAAAAGGGACATACTATACAATGAGCAGTTCTTC.